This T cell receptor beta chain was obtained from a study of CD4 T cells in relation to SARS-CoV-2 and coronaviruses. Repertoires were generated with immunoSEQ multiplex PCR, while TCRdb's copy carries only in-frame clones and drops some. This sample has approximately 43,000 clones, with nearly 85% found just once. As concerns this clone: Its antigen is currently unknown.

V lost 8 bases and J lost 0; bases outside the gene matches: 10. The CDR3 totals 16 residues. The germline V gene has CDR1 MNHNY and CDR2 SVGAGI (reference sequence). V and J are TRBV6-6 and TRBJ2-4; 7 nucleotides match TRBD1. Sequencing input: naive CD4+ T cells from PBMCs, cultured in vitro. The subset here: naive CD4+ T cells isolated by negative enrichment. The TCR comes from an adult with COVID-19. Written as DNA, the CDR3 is TGTGCCAGCGCGACCGGGACAGATATAGCCAAAAACATTCAGTACTTC. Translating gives CASATGTDIAKNIQYF.